This TCR beta chain is drawn from a study of T cell changes during pregnancy in multiple sclerosis. Repertoires were generated with immunoSEQ multiplex PCR, while TCRdb's copy carries only in-frame clones and drops some. The sample shows about 100,000 clones, around 92% of them seen only once. The V gene end was trimmed by 3 bases and the J gene end by 3 bases; junction bases not matched to a gene: 1. CDR1 and CDR2 from the germline V gene are LGHNA and YNFKEQ. The length of the CDR3 is 14 residues. The sequence was collected from a female donor with multiple sclerosis, enrolled in a pregnancy study. The sample here was peripheral blood, taken before pregnancy. The chain uses TRBV4-2 and TRBJ2-1, with 8 nucleotides matching TRBD2. CDR3 coding DNA: TGTGCCAGCAGCCAGCGGGAGGTCTACAATGAGCAGTTCTTC. It translates to CASSQREVYNEQFF.